A single sample is the source of the 21 T cell receptor beta chains below, sequenced in a study of blood T cell repertoires in COVID-19. The protocol was immunoSEQ multiplex PCR, while the TCRdb copy is restricted to in-frame clones and leaves out a portion. The table has 350,000 or so clones, 65% to 85% seen once. The sample comprised peripheral blood. The origin of the receptors is a man in his thirties or forties with active or convalescent COVID-19.

V and J are TRBV2 and TRBJ1-1, with 7 bases lining up with TRBD1. The CDR3 consists of 14 residues. The germline gives CDR1 SNHLY, CDR2 FYNNEI. V lost 3 bases, J lost 7 bases, and 8 bases stayed unmatched. As DNA, the CDR3 is TGTGCCAGCAGTGATATCTGGGACAGCCTTGAAGCTTTCTTT. Translating gives CASSDIWDSLEAFF.

For the CDR3, the DNA is TGTGCCTGGAGTGTACCCCCCTATCTTTCTCTGGGGGCCAACGTCCTGACTTTC. Translating it yields CAWSVPPYLSLGANVLTF. The chain couples TRBV30 to TRBJ2-6; no reliable D call. V shed 0 bases and J shed 4 bases, with 19 bases lying between them. The CDR3 contains 18 residues. Germline V gene lookup returns CDR1 GTSNPN and CDR2 SVGIG (reference sequence). The full variable domain, in which reference TRBV30 and TRBJ2-6 provide the parts outside the CDR3, is SQTIHQWPATLVQPVGSPLSLECTVEGTSNPNLYWYRQAAGRGLQLLFYSVGIGQISSEVPQNLSASRPQDRQFILSSKKLLLSDSGFYLCAWSVPPYLSLGANVLTFGAGSRLTVL.

The genes are TRBV7-2 and TRBJ1-3; tentatively, D is TRBD1 (5 bases). V lost 0 bases and J lost 1, with 10 bases in between. CDR3 length: 16 residues. Germline V CDR1 and CDR2: SGHTA, FQGNSA. The CDR3 spells CASSLALRGSGNTIYF. CDR3 sequence (DNA): TGTGCCAGCAGCTTAGCGCTAAGGGGTTCTGGAAACACCATATATTTT.

This sequence joins TRBV6-2 or TRBV6-3 and TRBJ2-1; D possibly corresponds to TRBD1 (6 bases). The germline V and J ends were trimmed by 4 bases and 3 bases, with 25 bases remaining between them. The germline V gene has CDR1 MNHEY and CDR2 SVGEGT. CDR3 length: 19 residues. Here the CDR3 reads CASSLGALSLGGLYNEQFF. The CDR3 DNA sequence: TGTGCCAGCAGTTTGGGCGCCCTTTCGTTAGGGGGTCTCTACAATGAGCAGTTCTTC.

This chain joins TRBV19 and TRBJ2-1; 10 positions match TRBD1. This CDR3 is built from 16 residues. The junction had 6 bases not matched to a gene; V was cut back by 7 bases and J by 0 bases. CDR1 LNHDA and CDR2 SQIVND come from the germline V gene (reference sequence). In DNA form, the CDR3 reads TGTGCCAGTACCGACAGGGGGCTAAGCTCCTACAATGAGCAGTTCTTC. Translation gives CASTDRGLSSYNEQFF.

The chain employs TRBV27 and TRBJ1-1, with D maybe TRBD1 (6 bases). V was clipped by 4 bases and J by 4 bases, with 13 bases between them. The germline V gene has CDR1 MNHEY and CDR2 SMNVEV (reference sequence). The CDR3 is 14 residues long. The DNA of the CDR3 is TGTGCCAGCAGTTCTAACAGGGTGAGCACTGAAGCTTTCTTT. Amino acid sequence: CASSSNRVSTEAFF.

The J gene is TRBJ2-1, the V gene TRBV4-2, with D perhaps matching TRBD2 (6 bases). The V gene lost 3 bases and the J gene lost 6 bases, with 18 bases spanning the gap. Germline CDR1 is LGHNA and CDR2 is YNFKEQ. The length of the CDR3 is 16 residues. DNA of the CDR3: TGTGCCAGCAGCCAGGCTAACCTCCTGACTAGCAATGAGCAGTTCTTC. This translates into CASSQANLLTSNEQFF.

The chain couples TRBV7-2 to TRBJ1-6; 7 nucleotides line up with TRBD1. Unmatched junction bases numbered 11, after V lost 0 bases and J lost 0 bases. The CDR3 is made up of 20 amino acids. Germline V gives CDR1 SGHTA, CDR2 FQGNSA. The CDR3 nucleotides read TGTGCCAGCAGCTTAGCGAGGAGACAGGGACCGAGCTCCTATAATTCACCCCTCCACTTT. Protein product: CASSLARRQGPSSYNSPLHF.

This clone came up once. The CDR3 is CASSPKTGTRVGNTEAFF. CDR3 in DNA: TGTGCCAGTAGTCCGAAGACAGGGACTAGGGTGGGGAACACTGAAGCTTTCTTT. The J gene is TRBJ1-1, the V gene TRBV19; 7 nucleotides agree with TRBD1. V trimming: 5 bases; J trimming: 1 base; junction bases outside the gene matches: 16. From germline, CDR1 is LNHDA and CDR2 SQIVND (reference sequence). This CDR3 has 18 amino acids.

The chain joins TRBV27 to TRBJ1-2; 8 nucleotides align to TRBD1. The trim removed 4 bases at V and 3 bases at J, leaving 10 bases unmatched. Per the germline V gene, CDR1 is MNHEY and CDR2 is SMNVEV (reference sequence). This CDR3 comprises 16 residues. The CDR3 loop reads CASSSPSRGLDYGYTF. CDR3 nucleotide sequence: TGTGCCAGCAGTTCCCCCAGCAGGGGGCTAGACTATGGCTACACCTTC.

The chain uses TRBV6-5 and TRBJ2-7; TRBD1 matches at 7 bases. The V gene's germline CDR1 is MNHEY and CDR2 SVGAGI. V lost 6 bases and J lost 3; bases outside the gene matches: 8. This CDR3 spans 14 amino acids. The CDR3 bases are TGTGCCAGCAGCGTAGGAAGGGGGCACTACGAGCAGTACTTC. It codes for CASSVGRGHYEQYF.

The chain couples TRBV11-2 to TRBJ1-1; 8 nucleotides agree with TRBD1. The V gene end was trimmed by 3 bases and the J gene end by 3 bases; junction bases not matched to a gene: 9. Germline V gives CDR1 SGHAT, CDR2 FQNNGV. This CDR3 contains 16 residues. The CDR3 DNA is TGTGCCAGCAGCTTGGGTGGGACAGGCCGGTACACTGAAGCTTTCTTT. The encoded protein is CASSLGGTGRYTEAFF.

The chain has TRBV7-9 and TRBJ2-1; 9 nucleotides line up with TRBD1. CDR1 SEHNR and CDR2 FQNEAQ come from the germline V gene (reference sequence). CDR3 length: 16 residues. The V segment lost 5 bases and the J segment 5 bases; nucleotides outside the gene matches: 10. This chain's CDR3 is CASSADRGITHNEQFF. The CDR3 DNA is TGTGCCAGCAGCGCCGACAGGGGGATCACACACAATGAGCAGTTCTTC.

The chain combines TRBV18 with TRBJ1-6, with 10 nucleotides matching TRBD1. This CDR3 is built from 14 residues. CDR1 is KGHSH and CDR2 is LQKENI in the germline V gene. The trim removed 6 bases at V and 9 bases at J, leaving 5 bases unmatched. CDR3 in amino acids: CASSGTGDGSPLHF. CDR3 sequence (DNA): TGTGCCAGCTCCGGGACAGGGGATGGTTCACCCCTCCACTTT.

J is TRBJ2-2 and V is TRBV6-2 or TRBV6-3; TRBD2 might be the D (6 bases). The ends were cut back, 5 bases at V and 5 bases at J, with 12 bases in the middle. Germline CDR1 MNHEY, CDR2 SVGEGT. The CDR3 loop spans 14 amino acids. CDR3 sequence (DNA): TGTGCCAGCAGTGAGTCCGGAGGGACCGGGGAGCTGTTTTTT. This sequence encodes CASSESGGTGELFF.

This clone came up a few times. The chain is built from TRBV2 and TRBJ1-4; weak D call: TRBD1 (6 bases). Germline values: CDR1 SNHLY, CDR2 FYNNEI. This CDR3 has 15 amino acids. Trimming took off 9 bases at V and 4 bases at J, with 18 bases between the two ends. The CDR3 loop reads CASSFIGQSNEKLFF. In DNA form, the CDR3 reads TGTGCCAGTTCTTTTATCGGACAGAGTAATGAAAAACTGTTTTTT.

This clone came up once. This chain joins TRBV18 and TRBJ1-1; the D is unclear. Looked up from germline, CDR1 is KGHSH and CDR2 is LQKENI. CDR3 length: 14 residues. V gave up 3 bases and J gave up 0 bases, with 8 bases separating them. The CDR3 loop is CASSPPAVNTEAFF. CDR3 in DNA: TGTGCCAGCTCACCTCCGGCGGTGAACACTGAAGCTTTCTTT. The full variable domain, with the rest looked up from reference TRBV18 and TRBJ1-1, is NAGVMQNPRHLVRRRGQEARLRCSPMKGHSHVYWYRQLPEEGLKFMVYLQKENIIDESGMPKERFSAEFPKEGPSILRIQQVVRGDSAAYFCASSPPAVNTEAFFGQGTRLTVV.

CDR3 loop: CASSLPTGEVYGYTF. The CDR3 DNA follows: TGTGCCAGCAGCTTGCCGACAGGGGAGGTCTATGGCTACACCTTC. The chain recombines TRBV5-6 with TRBJ1-2; 8 nucleotides agree with TRBD1. The J segment lost 4 bases and the V segment lost 1 base, leaving 6 bases of the junction unmatched. This CDR3 has 15 residues. Germline values: CDR1 SGHDT, CDR2 YYEEEE.

The chain joins TRBV19 to TRBJ1-2, with D unresolved. V shed 6 bases and J shed 7 bases, with 12 bases lying between them. CDR1 is LNHDA and CDR2 is SQIVND in the germline V gene (reference sequence). The CDR3 is 12 residues long. The CDR3 nucleotides are TGTGCCAGTAGGAGGCAAGAGGCTGGCTACACCTTC. It is translated as CASRRQEAGYTF.

The chain couples TRBV6-2 or TRBV6-3 to TRBJ2-7; a weak D match, TRBD1 (5 bases). Germline loops: CDR1 MNHEY, CDR2 SVGEGT. The CDR3 sequence is 13 residues long. Trimming stripped 5 bases from V and 6 bases from J, with 14 bases between. The CDR3 region has the DNA TGTGCCAGCAGTCTGGGGCAGTTTGGCGAGCAGTACTTC. It codes for CASSLGQFGEQYF.

This clone showed up just once. The CDR3 DNA reads TGTGCCAGCACCTCCGACAAGGCCGGAAACACCATATATTTT. It encodes CASTSDKAGNTIYF. V and J are TRBV6-5 and TRBJ1-3; D gene unclear. The CDR3 contains 14 residues. The ends were cut back, 7 bases at V and 4 bases at J, with 14 bases in the middle. Germline V gives CDR1 MNHEY, CDR2 SVGAGI.